This section outlines one TCR beta chain sequence together with its context. These data originate in a study of patients and donors after allogeneic stem cell transplantation. TCRdb used MiXCR to reprocess the RT-PCR reads, holding one entry per CDR3 protein. The table shows 900,000 to 1,000,000 distinct CDR3 sequences, with about 20% occurring only once. Germline assignment: CDR1 GTSNPN and CDR2 SVGIG (reference sequence). This CDR3 spans 13 amino acids. V was cut by 2 bases and J by 0 bases, with 7 bases left in between. The chain uses TRBV30 and TRBJ2-5; the D is unclear. The sequenced sample consisted of blood, either unsorted or a sorted T cell fraction (not recorded which). The origin of this receptor is a human donor who was either an allogeneic HSCT recipient or a stem cell or donor lymphocyte infusion donor (not recorded which). It is not recorded whose cells these are; they may come from a transplant donor. The CDR3 loop is CAWSTGYQETQYF. The DNA of the CDR3 is TGTGCCTGGAGTACTGGGTACCAAGAGACCCAGTACTTC.